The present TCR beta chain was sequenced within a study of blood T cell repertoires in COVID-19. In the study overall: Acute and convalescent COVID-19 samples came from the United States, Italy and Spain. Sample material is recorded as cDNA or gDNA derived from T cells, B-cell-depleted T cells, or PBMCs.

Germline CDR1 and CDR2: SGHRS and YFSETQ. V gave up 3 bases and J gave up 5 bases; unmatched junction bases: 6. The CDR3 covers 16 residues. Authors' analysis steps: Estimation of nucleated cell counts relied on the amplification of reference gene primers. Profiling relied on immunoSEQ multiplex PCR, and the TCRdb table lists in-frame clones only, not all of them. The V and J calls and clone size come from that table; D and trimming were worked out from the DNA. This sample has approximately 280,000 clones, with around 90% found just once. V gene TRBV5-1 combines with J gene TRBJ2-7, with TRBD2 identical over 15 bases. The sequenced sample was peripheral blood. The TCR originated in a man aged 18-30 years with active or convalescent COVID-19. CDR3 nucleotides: TGCGCCAGCAGCTGGACTAGCGGGGGGGTACTTAACGAGCAGTACTTC. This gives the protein CASSWTSGGVLNEQYF.